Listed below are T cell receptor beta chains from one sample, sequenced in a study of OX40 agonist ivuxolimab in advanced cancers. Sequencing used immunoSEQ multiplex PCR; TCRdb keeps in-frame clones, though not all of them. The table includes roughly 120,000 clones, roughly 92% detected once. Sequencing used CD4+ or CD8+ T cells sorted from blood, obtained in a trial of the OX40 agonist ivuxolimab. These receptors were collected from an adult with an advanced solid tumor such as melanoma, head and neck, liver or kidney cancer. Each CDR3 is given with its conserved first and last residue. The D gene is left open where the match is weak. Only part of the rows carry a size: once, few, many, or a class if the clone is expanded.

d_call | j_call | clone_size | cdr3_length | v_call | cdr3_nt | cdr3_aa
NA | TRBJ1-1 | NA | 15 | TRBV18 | TGTGCCAGCTCACCGACTGGCGGGGCAGGGACTGAAGCTTTCTTT | CASSPTGGAGTEAFF
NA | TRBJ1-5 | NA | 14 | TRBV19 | TGTGCCAGTAGCGGACAGTTTAGCAATCAGCCCCAGCATTTT | CASSGQFSNQPQHF
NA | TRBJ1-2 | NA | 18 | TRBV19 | TGTGCCAGTAGTATTCCCCCACCTCAGGGTTGGCTAAACTATGGCTACACCTTC | CASSIPPPQGWLNYGYTF
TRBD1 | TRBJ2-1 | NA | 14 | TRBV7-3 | TGTGCCAGCAGCCGAGGACAGGGTCAGCATGAGCAGTTCTTC | CASSRGQGQHEQFF
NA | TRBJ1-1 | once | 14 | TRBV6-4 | TGTGCCAGCAGTGAAGTCGCCTCCTCGGCGGAAGCTTTCTTT | CASSEVASSAEAFF
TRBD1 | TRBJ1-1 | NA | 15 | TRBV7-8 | TGTGCCAGCATCCGAGAGGGGGCCATGAACACTGAAGCTTTCTTT | CASIREGAMNTEAFF
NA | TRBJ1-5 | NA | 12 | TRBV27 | TGTGCCAGCGGTCAGGGGAATCAGCCCCAGCATTTT | CASGQGNQPQHF
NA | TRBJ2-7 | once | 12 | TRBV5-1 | TGCGCCTCCTCCTCCTCCTTTTACGAGCAGTACTTC | CASSSSFYEQYF
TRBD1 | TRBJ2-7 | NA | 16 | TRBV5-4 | TGTGCCAGCAGCTTGGGAGGGACAGGGGGCTCTAACGAGCAGTACTTC | CASSLGGTGGSNEQYF
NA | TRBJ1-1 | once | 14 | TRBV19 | TGTGCCAGTAGAGCCAGGACAATGAACACTGAAGCTTTCTTT | CASRARTMNTEAFF
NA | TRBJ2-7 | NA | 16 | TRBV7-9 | TGTGCCAGCAGCTTATCGGGGCAAGGGGGGGCTCAAGAGCAGTACTTC | CASSLSGQGGAQEQYF
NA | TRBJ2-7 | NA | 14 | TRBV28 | TGTGCCAGCAGTCCCCCCCAATCGGCGTACGAGCAGTACTTC | CASSPPQSAYEQYF
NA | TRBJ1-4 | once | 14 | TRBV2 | TGTGCCAGCAATTACAGAGCAACTAATGAAAAACTGTTTTTT | CASNYRATNEKLFF
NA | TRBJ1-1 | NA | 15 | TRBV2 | TGTGCCAGCAGTGAGTGGTTAGGGGGTCGCACTGAAGCTTTCTTT | CASSEWLGGRTEAFF
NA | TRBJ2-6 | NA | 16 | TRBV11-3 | TGTGCCAGCAGCTTAAGCAGCGCCAGTGGGGCCAACGTCCTGACTTTC | CASSLSSASGANVLTF
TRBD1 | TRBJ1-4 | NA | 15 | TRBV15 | TGTGCCACCAGCTTTCCAGGGGGAACTAATGAAAAACTGTTTTTT | CATSFPGGTNEKLFF
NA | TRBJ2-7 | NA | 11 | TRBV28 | TGTGCCAGCGGGGCCGGGATCGAGCAGTACTTC | CASGAGIEQYF
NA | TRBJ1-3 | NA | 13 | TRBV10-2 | TGCGCCAGCAGTGAGATCTCTGGAAACACCATATATTTT | CASSEISGNTIYF
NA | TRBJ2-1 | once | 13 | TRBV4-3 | TGCGCCAGCAGCCTGGGACTGTACAATGAGCAGTTCTTC | CASSLGLYNEQFF
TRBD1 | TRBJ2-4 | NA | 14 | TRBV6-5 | TGTGCCAGCAGTTGGGGACAGACCAAAAACATTCAGTACTTC | CASSWGQTKNIQYF
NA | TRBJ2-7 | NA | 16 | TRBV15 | TGTGCCACCAGCACCTCCGGGGCTCAAGGGCCCTACGAGCAGTACTTC | CATSTSGAQGPYEQYF
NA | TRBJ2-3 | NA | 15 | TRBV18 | TGTGCCAGCTCACCACGGTCAGAGGACACAGATACGCAGTATTTT | CASSPRSEDTDTQYF
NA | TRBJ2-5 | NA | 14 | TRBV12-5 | TGTGCTAGTGGTTTAACAGGTCCATGGGAGACCCAGTACTTC | CASGLTGPWETQYF
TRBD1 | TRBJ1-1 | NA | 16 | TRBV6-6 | TGTGCCAGCAGTCATGGTACGGCAGGGGGGAACACTGAAGCTTTCTTT | CASSHGTAGGNTEAFF
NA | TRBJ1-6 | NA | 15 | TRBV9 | TGTGCCAGCAGCTATTTCAGGGAGGATAATTCACCCCTCCACTTT | CASSYFREDNSPLHF
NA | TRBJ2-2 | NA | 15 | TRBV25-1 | TGTGCCAGCACCGGAGTTAGGGGGGACACCGGGGAGCTGTTTTTT | CASTGVRGDTGELFF
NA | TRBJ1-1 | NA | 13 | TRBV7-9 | TGTGCCAGCAGTAGTGTATGGGACACTGAAGCTTTCTTT | CASSSVWDTEAFF
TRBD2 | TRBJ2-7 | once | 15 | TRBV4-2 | TGTGCCAGCAGTCGTACTGCAGCGGGAGGGGACGAGCAGTACTTC | CASSRTAAGGDEQYF
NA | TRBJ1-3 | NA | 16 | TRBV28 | TGTGCCAGCAGTTTATGGGGGACGGGCTCTGGAAACACCATATATTTT | CASSLWGTGSGNTIYF
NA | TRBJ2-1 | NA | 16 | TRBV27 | TGTGCCAGCAGTTTGGGAGGGGGCAAAGTCTACAATGAGCAGTTCTTC | CASSLGGGKVYNEQFF
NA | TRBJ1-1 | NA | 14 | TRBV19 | TGTGCCAGTAGTCCGCCCGTCGGGGGGACTGAAGCTTTCTTT | CASSPPVGGTEAFF
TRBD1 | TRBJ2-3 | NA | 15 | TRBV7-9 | TGTGCCAGCAGCCGCAGACAGGGCCCCACAGATACGCAGTATTTT | CASSRRQGPTDTQYF
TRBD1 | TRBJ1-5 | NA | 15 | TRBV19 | TGTGCCAGTACTCCAGTCGACAGGGAGGGACAGCCCCAGCATTTT | CASTPVDREGQPQHF
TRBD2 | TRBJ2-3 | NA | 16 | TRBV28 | TGTGCCAGCAGTTCCCGACTAGCGGGAGAATTAGATACGCAGTATTTT | CASSSRLAGELDTQYF
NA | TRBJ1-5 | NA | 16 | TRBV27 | TGTGCCAGCAGTTTATCCAATCGGTTTAGCAATCAGCCCCAGCATTTT | CASSLSNRFSNQPQHF
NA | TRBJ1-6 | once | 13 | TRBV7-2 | TGTGCCAGCAGCTTAAGCGAAAGTTCACCCCTCCACTTT | CASSLSESSPLHF
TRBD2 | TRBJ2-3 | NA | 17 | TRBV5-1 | TGCGCCAGCAGCTTGGGGTTTACTAGCGGGAGGACAGATACGCAGTATTTT | CASSLGFTSGRTDTQYF
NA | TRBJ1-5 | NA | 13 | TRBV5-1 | TGCGCCAGCAGCCAGGACGGCTATCAGCCCCAGCATTTT | CASSQDGYQPQHF
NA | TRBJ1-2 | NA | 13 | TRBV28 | TGTGCCAGCGCTGGACAGATAAACTATGGCTACACCTTC | CASAGQINYGYTF
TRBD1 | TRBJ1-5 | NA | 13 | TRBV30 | TGTGCCTGGAGCGCAGGGGGCGGTCAGCCCCAGCATTTT | CAWSAGGGQPQHF
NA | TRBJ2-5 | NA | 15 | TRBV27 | TGTGCCAGCAGTTTATCTTCACGGGTTCAAGAGACCCAGTACTTC | CASSLSSRVQETQYF
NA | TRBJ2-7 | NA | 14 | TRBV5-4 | TGTGCCAGCAGCTTGGGTGGGGCCTCCTACGAGCAGTACTTC | CASSLGGASYEQYF
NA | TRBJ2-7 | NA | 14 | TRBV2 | TGTGCCAGCAGTGAATCGAGGCAGAGCTACGAGCAGTACTTC | CASSESRQSYEQYF
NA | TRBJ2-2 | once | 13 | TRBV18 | TGTGCCAGCTCACCTACTAGAATCGGGGAGCTGTTTTTT | CASSPTRIGELFF
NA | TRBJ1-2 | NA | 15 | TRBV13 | TGTGCCAGCAGCTTATTCAACAGCCCTATCTATGGCTACACCTTC | CASSLFNSPIYGYTF
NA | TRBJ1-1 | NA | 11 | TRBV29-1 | TGCAGCGCTTCTAGGGGCACTGAAGCTTTCTTT | CSASRGTEAFF
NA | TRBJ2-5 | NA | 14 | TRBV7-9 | TGTGCCAGCAGCCTACGGTCAGTGAAAGAGACCCAGTACTTC | CASSLRSVKETQYF
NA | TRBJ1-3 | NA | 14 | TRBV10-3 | TGTGCCATCAAGAACCGGGACCTTGGAAACACCATATATTTT | CAIKNRDLGNTIYF
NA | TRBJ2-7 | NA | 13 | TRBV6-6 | TGTGCCAGCAGCAACAAACCTAGTTCCGAGCAGTACTTC | CASSNKPSSEQYF
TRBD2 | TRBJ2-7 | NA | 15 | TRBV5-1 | TGCGCCAGCAGCTCGGGGGGACGGGGCTCCTACGAGCAGTACTTC | CASSSGGRGSYEQYF
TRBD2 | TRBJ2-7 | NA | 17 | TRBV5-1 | TGCGCCAGCAGCTTTATTCCCGGGACTAGCGGGTCTGGCGAGCAGTACTTC | CASSFIPGTSGSGEQYF
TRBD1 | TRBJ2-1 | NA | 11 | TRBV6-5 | TGTGCCAGCAGTTACGGGACAGGGTATTTCTTC | CASSYGTGYFF
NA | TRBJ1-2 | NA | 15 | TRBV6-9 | TGTGCCAGCAGTTATGGGGCAGGGTCCCTTTTGGGCTACACCTTC | CASSYGAGSLLGYTF